These T cell receptor beta chains were read from a single sample in a study of T-cell memory formation after mild COVID-19. In TCRdb, the 5' RACE reads were re-called with MiXCR into one record per CDR3 protein. The sample consists of about 140,000 distinct CDR3 sequences, 25% of them appearing once. What was sequenced was PBMCs or a T cell subset sorted from them (not recorded which). Receptor source: an adult woman who had mild COVID-19 (a few samples of this study predate the infection). Cell type and time point are not known. The CDR3 runs from the conserved cysteine through the conserved F or W. The D gene is left open where the match is weak. Expanded clones get a size class; other rows say once, few or many, or leave the size out.

j_gene: TRBJ2-6
d_gene: .
v_gene: TRBV11-3
abundance: .
CDR3aa: CASSHSGANVLTF
CDR3nt: TGTGCCAGCAGCCACTCTGGGGCCAACGTCCTGACTTTC

j_gene: TRBJ2-2
d_gene: .
v_gene: TRBV7-8
abundance: few
CDR3aa: CAPHPRGTGELFF
CDR3nt: TGTGCCCCCCACCCAAGGGGCACCGGGGAGCTGTTTTTT

j_gene: TRBJ2-7
d_gene: TRBD2
v_gene: TRBV6-2/TRBV6-3
abundance: few
CDR3aa: CASSSGLAGVGVWYEQYF
CDR3nt: TGTGCCAGCAGCTCGGGACTAGCGGGAGTCGGAGTTTGGTACGAGCAGTACTTC

j_gene: TRBJ1-2
d_gene: TRBD1
v_gene: TRBV20-1
abundance: .
CDR3aa: CSAKRQGAYYGYTF
CDR3nt: TGCAGTGCTAAACGACAGGGGGCCTACTATGGCTACACCTTC

j_gene: TRBJ2-1
d_gene: .
v_gene: TRBV5-5
abundance: .
CDR3aa: CASTQLGSGYNEQFF
CDR3nt: TGTGCCAGCACCCAGTTGGGTAGCGGCTACAATGAGCAGTTCTTC

j_gene: TRBJ2-7
d_gene: .
v_gene: TRBV6-2/TRBV6-3
abundance: .
CDR3aa: CASSYVDIGEQYF
CDR3nt: TGTGCCAGCAGTTACGTTGACATTGGCGAGCAGTACTTC

j_gene: TRBJ2-3
d_gene: .
v_gene: TRBV6-5
abundance: .
CDR3aa: CASSYGSGFLGDTQYF
CDR3nt: TGTGCCAGCAGTTACGGTAGCGGCTTCCTGGGAGATACGCAGTATTTT

j_gene: TRBJ2-2
d_gene: TRBD2
v_gene: TRBV12-3/TRBV12-4
abundance: few
CDR3aa: CASSFGGFGELFF
CDR3nt: TGTGCCAGCAGTTTCGGGGGGTTCGGGGAGCTGTTTTTT

j_gene: TRBJ2-5
d_gene: .
v_gene: TRBV5-1
abundance: few
CDR3aa: CASSLVGERQETQYF
CDR3nt: TGCGCCAGCAGCTTGGTAGGGGAGAGGCAAGAGACCCAGTACTTC

j_gene: TRBJ1-6
d_gene: .
v_gene: TRBV10-3
abundance: .
CDR3aa: CAITPDPRSYNSPLHF
CDR3nt: TGTGCCATCACCCCAGATCCACGAAGCTATAATTCACCCCTCCACTTT

j_gene: TRBJ2-7
d_gene: .
v_gene: TRBV9
abundance: few
CDR3aa: CASSVAHSLEQYF
CDR3nt: TGTGCCAGCAGCGTAGCGCACAGCCTCGAGCAGTACTTC

j_gene: TRBJ2-1
d_gene: .
v_gene: TRBV7-8
abundance: .
CDR3aa: CASSLLAMANEQFF
CDR3nt: TGTGCCAGCAGCTTACTGGCAATGGCCAATGAGCAGTTCTTC

j_gene: TRBJ1-2
d_gene: TRBD1
v_gene: TRBV27
abundance: .
CDR3aa: CASSKSDRAAWDYGYTF
CDR3nt: TGTGCCAGCAGTAAATCGGACAGGGCAGCATGGGACTATGGCTACACCTTC